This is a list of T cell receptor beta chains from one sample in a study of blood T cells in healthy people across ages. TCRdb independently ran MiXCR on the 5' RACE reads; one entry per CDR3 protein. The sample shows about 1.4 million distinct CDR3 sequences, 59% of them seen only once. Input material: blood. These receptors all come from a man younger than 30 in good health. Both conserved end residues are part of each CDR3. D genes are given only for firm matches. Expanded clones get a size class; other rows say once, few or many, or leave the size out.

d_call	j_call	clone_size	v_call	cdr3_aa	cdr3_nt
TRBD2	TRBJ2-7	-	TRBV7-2	CASSLRDGGSVQYEQYF	TGTGCCAGCAGCTTACGAGATGGCGGGAGTGTTCAGTACGAGCAGTACTTC
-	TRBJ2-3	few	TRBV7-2	CASSPSTSDTDTQYF	TGTGCCAGCAGCCCATCCACCTCCGACACAGATACGCAGTATTTT
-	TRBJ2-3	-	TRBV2	CASRAGTVTDTQYF	TGTGCCAGCAGGGCGGGGACAGTCACAGATACGCAGTATTTT
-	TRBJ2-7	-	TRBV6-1	CATEGPTTYEQYF	TGTGCCACTGAAGGACCTACCACCTACGAGCAGTACTTC
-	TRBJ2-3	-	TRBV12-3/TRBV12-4	CASSLTGTPDTQYF	TGTGCCAGCAGTTTAACGGGGACCCCAGATACGCAGTATTTT
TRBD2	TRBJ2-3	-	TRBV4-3	CASSQDRGEDTQYF	TGCGCCAGCAGCCAAGACCGGGGGGAAGATACGCAGTATTTT
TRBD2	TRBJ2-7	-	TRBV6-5	CASSCSIAGADEQYF	TGTGCCAGCAGTTGCTCGATAGCGGGAGCTGACGAGCAGTACTTC
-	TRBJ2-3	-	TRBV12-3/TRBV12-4	CASSHLAWGDTDTQYF	TGTGCCAGCAGCCACCTTGCCTGGGGAGATACAGATACGCAGTATTTT
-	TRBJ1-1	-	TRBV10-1	CASSTTAGTDTEAFF	TGCGCCAGCAGTACGACAGCGGGTACGGACACTGAAGCTTTCTTT
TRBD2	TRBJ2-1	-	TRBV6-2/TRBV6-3	CASSSRSGTTRDEQFF	TGTGCCAGCAGTTCACGAAGCGGGACGACGAGGGATGAGCAGTTCTTC
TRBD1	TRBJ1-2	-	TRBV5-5	CASRLTGDNYGYTF	TGTGCCAGCAGACTGACAGGGGATAACTATGGCTACACCTTC
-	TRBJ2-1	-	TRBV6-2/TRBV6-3	CASVGVRWGNEQFF	TGTGCCAGCGTAGGGGTCAGGTGGGGGAATGAGCAGTTCTTC
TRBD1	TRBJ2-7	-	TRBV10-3	CAISGGPTGNYEQYF	TGTGCCATCAGTGGGGGCCCGACAGGGAACTACGAGCAGTACTTC
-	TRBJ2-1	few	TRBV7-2	CASTELLSGNEQFF	TGTGCCAGCACCGAACTTCTTAGCGGCAATGAGCAGTTCTTC
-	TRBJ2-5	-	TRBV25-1	CASSHPGVGKEQYF	TGTGCCAGCAGTCACCCAGGGGTCGGCAAGGAGCAGTACTTC
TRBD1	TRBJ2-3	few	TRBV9	CASSVAGQGASDTQYF	TGTGCCAGCAGCGTAGCGGGACAGGGGGCTTCAGATACGCAGTATTTT
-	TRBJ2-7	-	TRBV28	CASRSGTRSSYEQYF	TGTGCCAGCAGGTCTGGGACACGCAGCTCCTACGAGCAGTACTTC
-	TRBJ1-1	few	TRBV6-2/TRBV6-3	CASSYETGAGEAFF	TGTGCCAGCAGTTATGAAACGGGTGCGGGTGAAGCTTTCTTT
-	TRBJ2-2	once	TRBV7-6	CASSSQVGGELFF	TGTGCCAGCAGCAGTCAAGTTGGCGGGGAGCTGTTTTTT
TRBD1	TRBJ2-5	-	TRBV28	CASSPQGAWETQYF	TGTGCCAGCAGTCCTCAGGGGGCGTGGGAGACCCAGTACTTC
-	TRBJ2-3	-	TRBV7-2	CASSLDTGQDTQYF	TGTGCCAGCAGCTTAGATACAGGGCAAGATACGCAGTATTTT
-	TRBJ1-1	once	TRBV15	CATSRMGTEAFF	TGTGCCACCAGCAGGATGGGCACTGAAGCTTTCTTT
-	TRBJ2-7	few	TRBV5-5	CASSQLTPTYEQYF	TGTGCCAGCAGCCAACTGACACCAACCTACGAGCAGTACTTC
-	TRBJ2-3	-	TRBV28	CASNPHRDHTQYF	TGTGCCAGCAATCCTCACAGGGACCATACGCAGTATTTT
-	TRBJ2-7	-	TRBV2	CASTLTTDEQYF	TGTGCCAGCACGCTAACGACTGACGAGCAGTACTTC
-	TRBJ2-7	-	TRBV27	CASSTNRDNYYEQYF	TGTGCCAGCAGTACCAACCGGGACAACTACTACGAGCAGTACTTC
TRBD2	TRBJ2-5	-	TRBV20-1	CSALIAGWYQGETQYF	TGCAGTGCATTAATAGCGGGGTGGTACCAAGGAGAGACCCAGTACTTC
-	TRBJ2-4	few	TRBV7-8	CASSLDQSRELRQYF	TGTGCCAGCAGCTTAGACCAAAGTAGGGAACTGCGGCAGTACTTC